The 28 T cell receptor beta chains reported below all come from one sample, sequenced in a study of cytomegalovirus exposure and HLA in healthy donors. The primer mix had 60 Vbeta and 13 Jbeta primers. The assay was immunoSEQ multiplex PCR, and TCRdb's table has in-frame clones only and misses some. In the table there are more than 85,000 clones, roughly 70% of which are singletons. Sample: PBMCs. The source is a man in his forties or fifties in good health and CMV-seronegative.

The V and J genes are TRBV4-3 and TRBJ2-5; D is possibly TRBD2 (7 bases). CDR3 size: 20 residues. Germline V lookup: CDR1 LGHNA, CDR2 YSLEER. The V and J ends lost 0 bases and 7 bases respectively, with 30 bases between them. CDR3 nucleotides: TGCGCCAGCAGCCAAGATAGAGGATTTGGCGGGGGCGGAAGGAGTCCGACCCAGTACTTC. This codes for CASSQDRGFGGGGRSPTQYF.

This clone was observed a handful of times. V and J are TRBV7-2 and TRBJ1-4; 9 bases map to TRBD1. The CDR3 is made up of 18 amino acids. Germline V gene data show CDR1 as SGHTA and CDR2 as FQGNSA. V lost 2 bases and J lost 4; bases outside the gene matches: 11. The CDR3 here is CASSLYSLQGAYNEKLFF. The CDR3 DNA reads as TGTGCCAGCAGCTTATATTCCCTACAGGGGGCATATAATGAAAAACTGTTTTTT.

This chain uses TRBV9 with TRBJ1-5; possibly TRBD1 for D (5 bases). The CDR3 contains 18 residues. Germline CDR1 is SGDLS and CDR2 is YYNGEE. With 0 bases removed from V and 0 bases from J, the gap between germline ends came to 16 bases. The CDR3 loop is CASSVVVGTGNSNQPQHF. CDR3 DNA: TGTGCCAGCAGCGTAGTAGTCGGGACTGGGAATAGCAATCAGCCCCAGCATTTT.

J is TRBJ1-6 and V is TRBV27; a possible D gene is TRBD1 (5 bases). CDR1 MNHEY and CDR2 SMNVEV come from the germline V gene (reference sequence). Deletions cut 6 bases from V and 9 bases from J, with 18 bases between. CDR3 length equals 15 residues. CDR3 region: CASSPSEGAFSPLHF. The CDR3 DNA reads as TGTGCCAGCAGCCCTTCGGAAGGGGCCTTTTCACCCCTCCACTTT.

This rearrangement joins TRBV2 to TRBJ2-3, with 12 positions matching TRBD2. In germline, CDR1 is SNHLY, CDR2 FYNNEI. The CDR3 totals 16 residues. Losses at the gene ends were 7 bases for V and 2 bases for J; bases not matched to a gene: 7. The CDR3 bases are TGTGCCAGCACAAAACTAGCGGGGGGCTCCACAGATACGCAGTATTTT. Amino acids: CASTKLAGGSTDTQYF.

The chain recombines TRBV9 with TRBJ2-5; D is undetermined. V was shortened by 0 bases and J by 4 bases, with 4 bases between the two germline ends. This CDR3 spans 12 amino acids. Per germline, CDR1 SGDLS and CDR2 YYNGEE. The chain's CDR3 is CASSVGGETQYF. CDR3 sequence (DNA): TGTGCCAGCAGCGTAGGAGGAGAGACCCAGTACTTC.

The chain is built from TRBV6-1 and TRBJ2-5, with TRBD2 matching over 11 bases. Germline assignment: CDR1 MNHNS and CDR2 SASEGT. Losses at the gene ends were 2 bases for V and 2 bases for J; bases not matched to a gene: 4. The CDR3 consists of 16 residues. This chain's CDR3 is CASSELVAGGQETQYF. CDR3 in DNA: TGTGCCAGCAGTGAACTGGTAGCGGGGGGGCAAGAGACCCAGTACTTC.

The chain is built from TRBV5-6 and TRBJ2-1, with 11 positions matching TRBD1. V gave up 4 bases and J gave up 6 bases; unmatched junction bases: 6. CDR3 size: 15 residues. The germline V gene has CDR1 SGHDT and CDR2 YYEEEE. The DNA for the CDR3 is TGTGCCAGCAGCCGGACCGGGACAGGGGGCAATGAGCAGTTCTTC. Amino acids: CASSRTGTGGNEQFF. Drawing the rest from reference TRBV5-6 and TRBJ2-1, the complete variable domain is DAGVTQSPTHLIKTRGQQVTLRCSPKSGHDTVSWYQQALGQGPQFIFQYYEEEERQRGNFPDRFSGHQFPNYSSELNVNALLLGDSALYLCASSRTGTGGNEQFFGPGTRLTVL.

This clone was counted only a few times. This chain joins TRBV7-2 and TRBJ1-4; TRBD1 aligns across 11 bases. The germline V gene encodes CDR1 SGHTA and CDR2 FQGNSA. Trimming took 1 base from V and 1 from J; bases not matched to a gene: 8. This CDR3 contains 19 residues. This CDR3 is CASSLVGPGQGGTNEKLFF. The CDR3 nucleotides are TGTGCCAGCAGCTTAGTTGGCCCGGGACAGGGGGGAACTAATGAAAAACTGTTTTTT.

CDR3 nucleotide sequence: TGTGCCAGCGGGACCGGGACAGTCGGAGATACGCAGTATTTT. Its protein product is CASGTGTVGDTQYF. The V and J genes are TRBV6-1 and TRBJ2-3; TRBD1 matches 7 bases. J lost 5 bases, V lost 8 bases, and 10 bases had no gene match. The CDR3 runs 14 residues. Germline CDR1 and CDR2: MNHNS and SASEGT.

The rearrangement uses TRBV9 and TRBJ2-7, with 12 bases aligning to TRBD2. V trimming: 3 bases; J trimming: 5 bases; junction bases outside the gene matches: 12. The CDR3 covers 17 residues. CDR1 SGDLS and CDR2 YYNGEE come from the germline V gene. The CDR3 DNA reads as TGTGCCAGCAGCGCCGGGACTAGCGGGTCTTCTATCCACGAGCAGTACTTC. Encoded protein: CASSAGTSGSSIHEQYF.

The chain recombines TRBV7-9 with TRBJ1-1; D might be TRBD1 (5 bases). This CDR3 has 14 residues. V was pared by 5 bases and J by 4 bases, with 14 bases between. CDR1 is SEHNR and CDR2 is FQNEAQ in the germline V gene (reference sequence). The CDR3 loop is CASSSQQAGTEAFF. In nucleotides, the CDR3 is TGTGCCAGCAGCAGTCAACAGGCAGGCACTGAAGCTTTCTTT.

The chain combines TRBV9 with TRBJ1-1, with D possibly TRBD1 on 5 matching bases. The CDR3 runs to 15 residues. V dropped 3 bases and J dropped 5 bases, with 17 bases sitting between them. Germline assignment: CDR1 SGDLS and CDR2 YYNGEE. The CDR3 DNA follows: TGTGCCAGCAGCGCCCGTCGGGACTCGGGGACTGAAGCTTTCTTT. Protein: CASSARRDSGTEAFF. The full variable domain, in which reference TRBV9 and TRBJ1-1 provide the parts outside the CDR3, is DSGVTQTPKHLITATGQRVTLRCSPRSGDLSVYWYQQSLDQGLQFLIQYYNGEERAKGNILERFSAQQFPDLHSELNLSSLELGDSALYFCASSARRDSGTEAFFGQGTRLTVV.

The J gene is TRBJ2-3, the V gene TRBV4-3, with 12 bases that match TRBD2. The CDR3 length is 15 residues. V lost 2 bases, J lost 6 bases, and 3 bases stayed unmatched. CDR1 is LGHNA, CDR2 YSLEER, per germline. CDR3 DNA: TGCGCCAGCAGCCAACTAGCGGGGGGGCGTGATACGCAGTATTTT. Amino acid sequence: CASSQLAGGRDTQYF.

The CDR3 sequence: CASSRVELATNEKLFF. CDR3 nucleotide sequence: TGTGCCAGCAGCCGGGTTGAATTGGCAACTAATGAAAAACTGTTTTTT. The rearrangement uses TRBV7-2 and TRBJ1-4; D is unclear. The CDR3 is made up of 16 amino acids. CDR1 and CDR2 (germline): SGHTA, FQGNSA. Between the trimmed V and J ends, which lost 5 bases and 0 bases, there was a span of 13 bases. The whole variable domain, filled in from reference TRBV7-2 and TRBJ1-4, reads GAGVSQSPSNKVTEKGKDVELRCDPISGHTALYWYRQSLGQGLEFLIYFQGNSAPDKSGLPSDRFSAERTGGSVSTLTIQRTQQEDSAVYLCASSRVELATNEKLFFGSGTQLSVL.

This clone was counted once. CDR3 DNA sequence: TGTGCCACTAGACAAGCGGGGGGTCGTGATGAGCAGTTCTTC. It encodes CATRQAGGRDEQFF. The chain has TRBV6-1 and TRBJ2-1; 9 nucleotides match TRBD2. Germline values: CDR1 MNHNS, CDR2 SASEGT. After removal of 10 bases from V and 8 bases from J, the junction contained 12 bases not matched to a gene. This CDR3 comprises 14 residues.

The V and J genes are TRBV4-1 and TRBJ2-3; 10 bases agree with TRBD2. CDR1 and CDR2 from the germline V gene are MGHRA and YSYEKL. The CDR3 runs 19 residues. The ends lost 0 bases at V and 6 bases at J; junction bases unmatched: 15. The CDR3 nucleotides read TGCGCCAGCAGCCAAGATTGGCTAGCGGGGGCCCCGACCAGGGATACGCAGTATTTT. Encoded protein: CASSQDWLAGAPTRDTQYF.

The chain combines TRBV2 with TRBJ2-7; TRBD2 aligns across 7 bases. The CDR3 totals 14 residues. Germline V gene data show CDR1 as SNHLY and CDR2 as FYNNEI. The trim removed 8 bases at V and 3 bases at J, leaving 10 bases unmatched. The CDR3 loop is CASGGGGGFYEQYF. The DNA of the CDR3 is TGTGCCAGCGGGGGTGGCGGGGGATTCTACGAGCAGTACTTC.

The chain carries TRBV5-1 and TRBJ1-6, with 7 positions matching TRBD1. J was trimmed by 19 bases and V by 3 bases; bases with no gene match: 13. Per germline, CDR1 SGHRS and CDR2 YFSETQ. This CDR3 contains 13 residues. CDR3 nucleotide sequence: TGCGCCAGCAGCTCAGATACCGACAGGGTAGGGCACTTT. Protein sequence: CASSSDTDRVGHF.

The CDR3 nucleotides are TGTGCCAGCAGCCAAGCGGGACTAGCGGCCTACGAGCAGTACTTC. Protein: CASSQAGLAAYEQYF. V is TRBV4-2 and J is TRBJ2-7; 11 positions match TRBD2. The CDR3 runs 15 residues. Germline trimming cut 1 base from V and 2 bases from J; bases unmatched to any gene: 1. Per the germline V gene, CDR1 is LGHNA and CDR2 is YNFKEQ.

This chain connects TRBV19 to TRBJ2-1, with TRBD2 matching over 14 bases. The CDR3 has 17 amino acids. Losses at the gene ends were 5 bases for V and 4 bases for J; bases not matched to a gene: 7. The germline V gene encodes CDR1 LNHDA and CDR2 SQIVND (reference sequence). The CDR3 region is CASSGTSGGQKYNEQFF. CDR3 nucleotides: TGTGCCAGTAGTGGGACTAGCGGGGGACAAAAATACAATGAGCAGTTCTTC. The whole variable domain, filled in from reference TRBV19 and TRBJ2-1, reads DGGITQSPKYLFRKEGQNVTLSCEQNLNHDAMYWYRQDPGQGLRLIYYSQIVNDFQKGDIAEGYSVSREKKESFPLTVTSAQKNPTAFYLCASSGTSGGQKYNEQFFGPGTRLTVL.

The chain recombines TRBV5-1 with TRBJ2-2; 8 bases are shared with TRBD1. The CDR3 sequence is 15 residues long. Germline assignment: CDR1 SGHRS and CDR2 YFSETQ. V dropped 5 bases and J dropped 1; count of bases not matched to a gene: 4. CDR3 nucleotide sequence: TGCGCCAGCAGTGGCGACAGGGGGAACACCGGGGAGCTGTTTTTT. Translation gives CASSGDRGNTGELFF.

The V gene is TRBV20-1, the J gene TRBJ1-1; D unresolved. V dropped 3 bases and J dropped 6 bases, with 5 bases sitting between them. The CDR3 spans 10 residues. In germline, CDR1 is DFQATT, CDR2 SNEGSKA (reference sequence). The CDR3 DNA reads TGCAGTGCTAGTATTTCTGAAGCTTTCTTT. Encoded protein: CSASISEAFF.

The chain couples TRBV28 to TRBJ2-7, with 12 bases fitting TRBD1. Germline trimming cut 6 bases from V and 5 bases from J; bases unmatched to any gene: 11. In germline, CDR1 is MDHEN, CDR2 SYDVKM. The CDR3 has 16 residues. The CDR3 loop is CASSPRPGQGAHEQYF. The DNA for the CDR3 is TGTGCCAGCAGCCCACGCCCGGGACAGGGGGCGCACGAGCAGTACTTC.

The chain joins TRBV7-2 to TRBJ2-1, with unresolved D. The CDR3 sequence is 12 residues long. Germline V gene sequence: CDR1 SGHTA, CDR2 FQGNSA. V was pared by 2 bases and J by 5 bases, with 4 bases between. The CDR3 loop reads CASSLRDNEQFF. CDR3 nucleotides: TGTGCCAGCAGCTTACGAGACAATGAGCAGTTCTTC.

This clone was detected only once. The junction departs from the called germline gene at one end, perhaps through a read error. The genes are TRBV5-6 and TRBJ1-1; D may be TRBD1 (5 bases). The CDR3 covers 13 residues. The V gene's germline CDR1 is SGHDT and CDR2 YYEEEE. The CDR3 region has the DNA TGTGCCAGCAGGTTGGGGGGGGACACTGAAGCTTTCTTT. As protein: CASRLGGDTEAFF.

Concerning this clone itself: Compared with germline, one end of the junction differs, possibly owing to a read error. The rearrangement links TRBV7-6 to TRBJ1-4; 10 bases are a match to TRBD1. Germline-derived CDR1 and CDR2 are SGHVS and FNYEAQ. The CDR3 loop spans 18 amino acids. CDR3 sequence (DNA): TGTGCCAGCAGCCAAAGTCGACAGGGGGCAACAACTTATGAAAAACTGTTTTTT. Its protein product is CASSQSRQGATTYEKLFF.

V and J are TRBV4-2 and TRBJ1-4; D is unclear. The CDR3 extends over 13 amino acids. Germline lookup yields CDR1 LGHNA and CDR2 YNFKEQ. V lost 0 bases, J lost 12 bases, and 11 bases lay in between. The CDR3 here is CASSQELGRELFF. The CDR3 DNA sequence: TGTGCCAGCAGCCAAGAACTTGGTCGGGAACTGTTTTTT.